These T cell receptor beta chains were read from a single sample in a study of blood T cells in healthy people across ages. TCRdb ran MiXCR on the 5' RACE reads and lists one entry per CDR3 protein. The sample holds over 600,000 distinct CDR3 sequences, over 20% seen once. Material for sequencing was blood. Receptors were obtained from a man aged 65 to 85 in good health. CDR3s include the opening cysteine and the closing phenylalanine or tryptophan. D genes are given only for firm matches. Only some rows state a clone size, as once, few, many or a class for expanded clones.

v_call: TRBV3-1; clone_size: few; d_call: .; j_call: TRBJ2-5; cdr3_length: 13; cdr3_aa: CASSQDLRLPQYF; cdr3_nt: TGTGCCAGCAGCCAAGATTTACGGCTACCGCAGTACTTC
v_call: TRBV4-1; clone_size: few; d_call: TRBD2; j_call: TRBJ2-5; cdr3_length: 17; cdr3_aa: CASSQKWTSGRTETQYF; cdr3_nt: TGCGCCAGCAGCCAAAAGTGGACTAGCGGGAGGACGGAGACCCAGTACTTC
v_call: TRBV20-1; clone_size: .; d_call: TRBD2; j_call: TRBJ2-2; cdr3_length: 15; cdr3_aa: CSASDGRGNTGELFF; cdr3_nt: TGCAGTGCTAGTGACGGGAGGGGTAACACCGGGGAGCTGTTTTTT
v_call: TRBV5-1; clone_size: few; d_call: .; j_call: TRBJ2-1; cdr3_length: 16; cdr3_aa: CASVPGSTSSYNEQFF; cdr3_nt: TGCGCCAGCGTCCCCGGTTCTACGAGCTCCTACAATGAGCAGTTCTTC
v_call: TRBV7-3; clone_size: .; d_call: TRBD2; j_call: TRBJ2-3; cdr3_length: 14; cdr3_aa: CASSPSGGTDTQYF; cdr3_nt: TGTGCCAGCAGCCCTAGCGGGGGCACAGATACGCAGTATTTT
v_call: TRBV20-1; clone_size: .; d_call: .; j_call: TRBJ2-1; cdr3_length: 14; cdr3_aa: CSARGGGVYNEQFF; cdr3_nt: TGCAGTGCTAGAGGCGGCGGAGTTTACAATGAGCAGTTCTTC
v_call: TRBV20-1; clone_size: .; d_call: TRBD2; j_call: TRBJ2-5; cdr3_length: 15; cdr3_aa: CSAHPTSGRFETQYF; cdr3_nt: TGCAGTGCTCACCCCACTAGCGGGAGATTTGAGACCCAGTACTTC
v_call: TRBV5-1; clone_size: few; d_call: .; j_call: TRBJ2-2; cdr3_length: 16; cdr3_aa: CASSWKRTSNTGELFF; cdr3_nt: TGCGCCAGCAGCTGGAAGCGGACCTCGAACACCGGGGAGCTGTTTTTT
v_call: TRBV4-1; clone_size: few; d_call: TRBD1; j_call: TRBJ2-7; cdr3_length: 15; cdr3_aa: CASSHLGDRANEQYF; cdr3_nt: TGCGCCAGCAGCCATCTAGGGGACAGGGCCAACGAGCAGTACTTC
v_call: TRBV4-1; clone_size: .; d_call: .; j_call: TRBJ2-5; cdr3_length: 16; cdr3_aa: CASSQDLGRGRETQYF; cdr3_nt: TGCGCCAGCAGCCAAGATCTTGGGAGGGGGCGAGAGACCCAGTACTTC
v_call: TRBV20-1; clone_size: few; d_call: TRBD1; j_call: TRBJ1-1; cdr3_length: 13; cdr3_aa: CSAERGLGTEAFF; cdr3_nt: TGCAGTGCCGAAAGGGGGCTGGGCACTGAAGCTTTCTTT
v_call: TRBV29-1; clone_size: .; d_call: .; j_call: TRBJ2-3; cdr3_length: 11; cdr3_aa: CSVEDQGTQYF; cdr3_nt: TGCAGCGTTGAAGATCAAGGTACGCAGTATTTT
v_call: TRBV7-9; clone_size: .; d_call: TRBD1; j_call: TRBJ2-3; cdr3_length: 16; cdr3_aa: CASSSSRDRVYDTQYF; cdr3_nt: TGTGCCAGCAGCTCGTCCCGGGACAGGGTCTATGATACGCAGTATTTT
v_call: TRBV5-1; clone_size: many; d_call: .; j_call: TRBJ2-1; cdr3_length: 14; cdr3_aa: CASSLDRAYNEQFF; cdr3_nt: TGCGCCAGCAGCTTGGACCGGGCCTACAATGAGCAGTTCTTC
v_call: TRBV12-3/TRBV12-4; clone_size: .; d_call: TRBD1; j_call: TRBJ2-7; cdr3_length: 14; cdr3_aa: CASTLDRDAYEQYF; cdr3_nt: TGTGCCAGCACCCTGGACAGGGATGCCTACGAGCAGTACTTC
v_call: TRBV24-1; clone_size: few; d_call: .; j_call: TRBJ2-7; cdr3_length: 12; cdr3_aa: CATSGNSYEQYF; cdr3_nt: TGTGCCACCTCCGGGAACTCCTACGAGCAGTACTTC
v_call: TRBV6-6; clone_size: few; d_call: .; j_call: TRBJ2-7; cdr3_length: 14; cdr3_aa: CASIQRWGAYEQYF; cdr3_nt: TGTGCCAGCATCCAACGGTGGGGGGCATACGAGCAGTACTTC
v_call: TRBV4-3; clone_size: .; d_call: .; j_call: TRBJ2-1; cdr3_length: 13; cdr3_aa: CASSAAGGESQFF; cdr3_nt: TGCGCCAGCAGCGCGGCTGGCGGGGAGAGTCAGTTCTTC
v_call: TRBV10-3; clone_size: few; d_call: .; j_call: TRBJ2-7; cdr3_length: 14; cdr3_aa: CAISETGPPDEQYF; cdr3_nt: TGTGCCATCAGTGAGACAGGACCCCCCGACGAGCAGTACTTC
v_call: TRBV18; clone_size: few; d_call: .; j_call: TRBJ1-5; cdr3_length: 13; cdr3_aa: CASSATDNQPQHF; cdr3_nt: TGTGCCAGCTCAGCAACCGACAATCAGCCCCAGCATTTT
v_call: TRBV20-1; clone_size: .; d_call: .; j_call: TRBJ2-1; cdr3_length: 10; cdr3_aa: CSAAGNEQFF; cdr3_nt: TGCAGTGCCGCAGGAAATGAGCAGTTCTTC
v_call: TRBV20-1; clone_size: few; d_call: .; j_call: TRBJ2-3; cdr3_length: 13; cdr3_aa: CSARAGVGDTQYF; cdr3_nt: TGCAGTGCTAGAGCTGGGGTGGGAGATACGCAGTATTTT
v_call: TRBV5-1; clone_size: .; d_call: .; j_call: TRBJ2-4; cdr3_length: 14; cdr3_aa: CASSLGQDRNIQYF; cdr3_nt: TGCGCCAGCAGCTTGGGGCAGGATAGGAACATTCAGTACTTC
v_call: TRBV7-6; clone_size: .; d_call: .; j_call: TRBJ1-4; cdr3_length: 17; cdr3_aa: CASSSTGGRESDEKLFF; cdr3_nt: TGTGCCAGCAGCTCCACTGGGGGTCGGGAGAGTGATGAAAAACTGTTTTTT
v_call: TRBV28; clone_size: .; d_call: .; j_call: TRBJ2-2; cdr3_length: 15; cdr3_aa: CASSLERANPGELFF; cdr3_nt: TGTGCCAGCAGTTTAGAGCGGGCGAACCCCGGGGAGCTGTTTTTT
v_call: TRBV5-5; clone_size: many; d_call: TRBD1; j_call: TRBJ2-7; cdr3_length: 15; cdr3_aa: CASSFQGQGAYEQYF; cdr3_nt: TGTGCCAGCAGCTTTCAGGGACAGGGGGCCTACGAGCAGTACTTC
v_call: TRBV9; clone_size: many; d_call: .; j_call: TRBJ2-5; cdr3_length: 14; cdr3_aa: CASSVGSGQETQYF; cdr3_nt: TGTGCCAGCAGCGTAGGTAGCGGCCAAGAGACCCAGTACTTC
v_call: TRBV5-5; clone_size: few; d_call: .; j_call: TRBJ1-3; cdr3_length: 15; cdr3_aa: CASSPEDGSGNTIYF; cdr3_nt: TGTGCCAGCAGCCCGGAGGACGGCTCTGGAAACACCATATATTTT
v_call: TRBV29-1; clone_size: many; d_call: .; j_call: TRBJ1-4; cdr3_length: 13; cdr3_aa: CSVGEGANEKLFF; cdr3_nt: TGCAGCGTTGGAGAGGGGGCTAATGAAAAACTGTTTTTT
v_call: TRBV5-1; clone_size: .; d_call: TRBD2; j_call: TRBJ2-5; cdr3_length: 16; cdr3_aa: CASSLEVAGGPKTQYF; cdr3_nt: TGCGCCAGCAGCTTGGAAGTAGCGGGAGGGCCTAAGACCCAGTACTTC
v_call: TRBV7-2; clone_size: .; d_call: TRBD2; j_call: TRBJ2-5; cdr3_length: 16; cdr3_aa: CASSFLGLGLLETQYF; cdr3_nt: TGTGCCAGCAGCTTTTTGGGACTAGGCCTCCTCGAGACCCAGTACTTC
v_call: TRBV12-3/TRBV12-4; clone_size: few; d_call: .; j_call: TRBJ1-1; cdr3_length: 12; cdr3_aa: CASTGLGTEAFF; cdr3_nt: TGTGCCAGCACCGGGTTGGGAACTGAAGCTTTCTTT
v_call: TRBV11-2; clone_size: few; d_call: .; j_call: TRBJ2-5; cdr3_length: 12; cdr3_aa: CASSQKAETQYF; cdr3_nt: TGTGCCAGCAGCCAAAAGGCCGAGACCCAGTACTTC
v_call: TRBV6-5; clone_size: many; d_call: .; j_call: TRBJ2-2; cdr3_length: 15; cdr3_aa: CASVPGGDYTGELFF; cdr3_nt: TGTGCCAGCGTTCCGGGGGGCGATTACACCGGGGAGCTGTTTTTT
v_call: TRBV29-1; clone_size: .; d_call: .; j_call: TRBJ2-1; cdr3_length: 14; cdr3_aa: CSVPSGRIYNEQFF; cdr3_nt: TGCAGCGTCCCGAGCGGACGGATCTACAATGAGCAGTTCTTC
v_call: TRBV3-1; clone_size: .; d_call: .; j_call: TRBJ1-2; cdr3_length: 15; cdr3_aa: CASSPIWTANYGYTF; cdr3_nt: TGTGCCAGCAGCCCGATTTGGACAGCTAACTATGGCTACACCTTC
v_call: TRBV5-1; clone_size: .; d_call: TRBD1; j_call: TRBJ1-2; cdr3_length: 14; cdr3_aa: CASSLAGTGDGYTF; cdr3_nt: TGCGCCAGCAGCTTGGCCGGGACAGGGGACGGCTACACCTTC
v_call: TRBV12-3/TRBV12-4; clone_size: .; d_call: TRBD2; j_call: TRBJ2-1; cdr3_length: 13; cdr3_aa: CASRGSGINEQFF; cdr3_nt: TGTGCCAGCAGGGGTAGCGGGATCAATGAGCAGTTCTTC
v_call: TRBV7-9; clone_size: .; d_call: .; j_call: TRBJ2-7; cdr3_length: 14; cdr3_aa: CASQPEQGTYEQYF; cdr3_nt: TGTGCCAGCCAACCCGAACAGGGCACCTACGAGCAGTACTTC
v_call: TRBV7-2; clone_size: many; d_call: .; j_call: TRBJ1-1; cdr3_length: 14; cdr3_aa: CASSLSRSNTEAFF; cdr3_nt: TGTGCCAGCAGCTTATCTCGTAGTAACACTGAAGCTTTCTTT
v_call: TRBV20-1; clone_size: .; d_call: .; j_call: TRBJ2-5; cdr3_length: 14; cdr3_aa: CSARDGGVGETQYF; cdr3_nt: TGCAGTGCTAGAGATGGAGGGGTTGGTGAGACCCAGTACTTC
v_call: TRBV12-3/TRBV12-4; clone_size: few; d_call: .; j_call: TRBJ2-5; cdr3_length: 15; cdr3_aa: CASSPFRTYRETQYF; cdr3_nt: TGTGCCAGCAGTCCGTTCCGAACCTACCGGGAGACCCAGTACTTC
v_call: TRBV21-1; clone_size: few; d_call: .; j_call: TRBJ2-5; cdr3_length: 15; cdr3_aa: CASSKAGYYDEGQYF; cdr3_nt: TGTGCCAGCAGCAAAGCAGGGTATTACGATGAAGGGCAGTACTTC
v_call: TRBV6-2/TRBV6-3; clone_size: few; d_call: .; j_call: TRBJ2-5; cdr3_length: 16; cdr3_aa: CASSYSILVGQETQYF; cdr3_nt: TGTGCCAGCAGTTACTCGATATTAGTTGGACAAGAGACCCAGTACTTC
v_call: TRBV6-6; clone_size: few; d_call: .; j_call: TRBJ2-5; cdr3_length: 14; cdr3_aa: CASSYTGKGETQYF; cdr3_nt: TGTGCCAGCAGTTACACGGGGAAGGGAGAGACCCAGTACTTC
v_call: TRBV6-6; clone_size: many; d_call: .; j_call: TRBJ2-3; cdr3_length: 16; cdr3_aa: CASTLRRGIREDTQYF; cdr3_nt: TGTGCCAGCACCTTAAGGCGGGGTATTCGCGAAGATACGCAGTATTTT
v_call: TRBV4-1; clone_size: .; d_call: .; j_call: TRBJ2-7; cdr3_length: 15; cdr3_aa: CASSQDGGGTYEQYF; cdr3_nt: TGCGCCAGCAGCCAAGATGGAGGGGGCACCTACGAGCAGTACTTC
v_call: TRBV7-3; clone_size: .; d_call: TRBD2; j_call: TRBJ2-1; cdr3_length: 18; cdr3_aa: CASSLYPVGSGTYNEQFF; cdr3_nt: TGTGCCAGCAGCTTATACCCGGTTGGTAGCGGGACCTACAATGAGCAGTTCTTC
v_call: TRBV4-1; clone_size: .; d_call: .; j_call: TRBJ2-1; cdr3_length: 15; cdr3_aa: CASSRETVSYNEQFF; cdr3_nt: TGCGCCAGCAGCCGGGAGACAGTCTCCTACAATGAGCAGTTCTTC
v_call: TRBV7-2; clone_size: .; d_call: .; j_call: TRBJ2-7; cdr3_length: 14; cdr3_aa: CASSRGSGTYEQYF; cdr3_nt: TGTGCCAGCAGCCGGGGTAGCGGAACCTACGAGCAGTACTTC
v_call: TRBV3-1; clone_size: .; d_call: .; j_call: TRBJ2-7; cdr3_length: 15; cdr3_aa: CASSQAERGSHEQYF; cdr3_nt: TGTGCCAGCAGCCAAGCGGAGAGAGGTTCCCACGAGCAGTACTTC
v_call: TRBV9; clone_size: .; d_call: .; j_call: TRBJ2-1; cdr3_length: 15; cdr3_aa: CASSVVANTYTEQFF; cdr3_nt: TGTGCCAGCAGCGTAGTGGCGAATACGTACACTGAGCAGTTCTTC